This T cell receptor beta chain was sequenced during a study of cytomegalovirus exposure and HLA in healthy donors. The overall study: In an early release, HLA-typed donors contributed 90 million or so unique TCR sequences. Study outcomes and limitations: Across donors, sequencing depth was assumed by presence/absence analyses to be roughly uniform. Most sequenced TCRs were rare (though some public TCRs occurred in many donors).

It was with 60 Vbeta and 13 Jbeta primers that the PCR ran. Libraries were prepared by immunoSEQ multiplex PCR; TCRdb keeps only in-frame clonotypes and omits some of them. The sample shows 160,000 or so clones, about 84% of them seen only once. The CDR3 extends over 17 amino acids. Germline CDR1 reads SQVTM; CDR2 reads ANQGSEA. For this clone: Its antigen remains unknown. Germline is not matched at one junction end, which may reflect a read error.

This rearrangement joins TRBV29-1 to TRBJ2-1, with 8 bases identical to TRBD2. The sequencing sample was made of PBMCs. The sequence was obtained from a man aged 45-65 years in good health and CMV-seropositive. Written as DNA, the CDR3 is TGCAGCGTCGAAGGCCCCGCCCGCGGGGGGATCTACAATGAGCAGTTCTTC. This translates into CSVEGPARGGIYNEQFF.